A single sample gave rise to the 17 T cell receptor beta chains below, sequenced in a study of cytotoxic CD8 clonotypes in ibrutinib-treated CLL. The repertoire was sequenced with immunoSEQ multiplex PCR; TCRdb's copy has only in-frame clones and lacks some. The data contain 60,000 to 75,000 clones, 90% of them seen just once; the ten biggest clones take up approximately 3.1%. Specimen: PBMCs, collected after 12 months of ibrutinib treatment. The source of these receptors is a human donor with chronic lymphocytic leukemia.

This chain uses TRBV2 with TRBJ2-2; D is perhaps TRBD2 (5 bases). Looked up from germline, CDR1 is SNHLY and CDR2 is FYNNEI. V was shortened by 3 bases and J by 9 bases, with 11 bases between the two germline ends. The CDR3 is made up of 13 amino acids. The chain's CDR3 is CASSEADYRELFF. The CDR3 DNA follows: TGTGCCAGCAGTGAGGCAGACTATCGGGAGCTGTTTTTT.

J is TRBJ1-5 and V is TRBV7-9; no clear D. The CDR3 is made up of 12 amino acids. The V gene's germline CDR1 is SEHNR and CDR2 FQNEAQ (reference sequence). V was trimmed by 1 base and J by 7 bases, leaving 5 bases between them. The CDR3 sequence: CASSLDWQPQHF. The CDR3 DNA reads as TGTGCCAGCAGCTTAGACTGGCAGCCCCAGCATTTT. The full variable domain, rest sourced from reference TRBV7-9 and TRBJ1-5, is DTGVSQNPRHKITKRGQNVTFRCDPISEHNRLYWYRQTLGQGPEFLTYFQNEAQLEKSRLLSDRFSAERPKGSFSTLEIQRTEQGDSAMYLCASSLDWQPQHFGDGTRLSIL.

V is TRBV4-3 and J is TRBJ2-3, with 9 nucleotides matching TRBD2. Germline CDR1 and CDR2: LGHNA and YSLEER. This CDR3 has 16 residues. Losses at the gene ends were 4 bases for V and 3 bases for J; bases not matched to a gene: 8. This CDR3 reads CASSRGSGRLTDTQYF. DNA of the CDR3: TGCGCCAGCAGCCGGGGGAGCGGGAGGTTAACAGATACGCAGTATTTT.

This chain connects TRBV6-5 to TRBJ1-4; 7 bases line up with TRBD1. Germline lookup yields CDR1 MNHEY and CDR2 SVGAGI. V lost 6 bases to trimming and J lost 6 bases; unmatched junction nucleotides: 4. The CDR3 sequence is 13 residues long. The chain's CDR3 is CASRLDRDEKLFF. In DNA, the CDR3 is TGTGCCAGCAGGTTAGACAGGGATGAAAAACTGTTTTTT.

The CDR3 nucleotides are TGTGCCAGCAGATCTACTGGATCCGGCTACAATGAGCAGTTCTTC. Protein product: CASRSTGSGYNEQFF. The V and J genes are TRBV28 and TRBJ2-1, with D unclear. The CDR3 totals 15 residues. The germline V gene encodes CDR1 MDHEN and CDR2 SYDVKM. Trimming took off 6 bases at V and 3 bases at J, with 15 bases between the two ends. Together with reference TRBV28 and TRBJ2-1, the CDR3 gives the full variable domain: DVKVTQSSRYLVKRTGEKVFLECVQDMDHENMFWYRQDPGLGLRLIYFSYDVKMKEKGDIPEGYSVSREKKERFSLILESASTNQTSMYLCASRSTGSGYNEQFFGPGTRLTVL.

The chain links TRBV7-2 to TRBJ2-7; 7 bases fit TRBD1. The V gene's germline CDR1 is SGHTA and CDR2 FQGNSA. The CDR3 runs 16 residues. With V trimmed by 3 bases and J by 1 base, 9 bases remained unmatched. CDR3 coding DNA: TGTGCCAGCAGCTTTTCCGGGACAGCGGTTTCCTACGAGCAGTACTTC. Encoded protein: CASSFSGTAVSYEQYF.

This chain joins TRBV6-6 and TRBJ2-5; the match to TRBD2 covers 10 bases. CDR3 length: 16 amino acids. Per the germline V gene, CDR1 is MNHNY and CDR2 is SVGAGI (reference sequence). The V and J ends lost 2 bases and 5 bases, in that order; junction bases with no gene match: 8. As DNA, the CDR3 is TGTGCCAGCAGTTACAGCGGGAGGGCCTTGCCCGAGACCCAGTACTTC. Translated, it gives CASSYSGRALPETQYF.

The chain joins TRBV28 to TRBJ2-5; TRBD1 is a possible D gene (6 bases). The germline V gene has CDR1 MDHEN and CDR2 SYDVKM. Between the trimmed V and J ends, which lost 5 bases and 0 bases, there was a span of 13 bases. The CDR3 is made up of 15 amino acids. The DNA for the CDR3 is TGTGCCAGCAGTACGACAGGCCTGTACCAAGAGACCCAGTACTTC. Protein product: CASSTTGLYQETQYF.

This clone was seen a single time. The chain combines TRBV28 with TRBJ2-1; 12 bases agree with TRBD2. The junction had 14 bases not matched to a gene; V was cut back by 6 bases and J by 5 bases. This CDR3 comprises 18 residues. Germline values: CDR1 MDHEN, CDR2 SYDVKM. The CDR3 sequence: CASSLAAIGLAGNNEQFF. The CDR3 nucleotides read TGTGCCAGCAGCCTGGCCGCTATAGGACTAGCGGGAAACAATGAGCAGTTCTTC.

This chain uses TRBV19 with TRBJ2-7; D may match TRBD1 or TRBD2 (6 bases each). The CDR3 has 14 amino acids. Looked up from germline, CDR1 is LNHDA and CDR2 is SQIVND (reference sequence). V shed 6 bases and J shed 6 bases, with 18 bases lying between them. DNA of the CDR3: TGTGCCAGTAGGACCTCCTGGGGGGCGGGCGAGCAGTACTTC. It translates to CASRTSWGAGEQYF.

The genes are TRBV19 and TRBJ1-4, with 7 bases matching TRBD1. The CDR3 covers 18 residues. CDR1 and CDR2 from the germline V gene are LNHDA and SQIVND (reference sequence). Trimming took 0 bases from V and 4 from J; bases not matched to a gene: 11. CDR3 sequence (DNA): TGTGCCAGTAGTATAGATCGGGTCGGGACAGATAATAATGAAAAACTGTTTTTT. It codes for CASSIDRVGTDNNEKLFF.

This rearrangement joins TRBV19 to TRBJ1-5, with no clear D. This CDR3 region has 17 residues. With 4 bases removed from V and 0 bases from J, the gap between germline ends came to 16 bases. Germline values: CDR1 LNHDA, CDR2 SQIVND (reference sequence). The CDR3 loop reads CASSSGAAILSNQPQHF. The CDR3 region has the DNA TGTGCCAGTAGTAGCGGAGCGGCTATACTTAGCAATCAGCCCCAGCATTTT.

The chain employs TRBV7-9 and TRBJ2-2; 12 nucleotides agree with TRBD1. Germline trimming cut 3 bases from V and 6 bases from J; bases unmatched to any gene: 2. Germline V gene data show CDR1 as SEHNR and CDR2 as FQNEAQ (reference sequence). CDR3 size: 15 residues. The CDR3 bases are TGTGCCAGCAGCTTTGGGACAGGGGGCCCCGGGGAGCTGTTTTTT. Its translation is CASSFGTGGPGELFF.

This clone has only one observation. The CDR3 loop reads CASSVDWGYEQYF. The CDR3 DNA sequence: TGTGCCAGCAGTGTTGATTGGGGCTACGAGCAGTACTTC. This sequence joins TRBV6-1 and TRBJ2-7; D gene uncertain. Germline loops: CDR1 MNHNS, CDR2 SASEGT. CDR3 length equals 13 residues. V shed 4 bases and J shed 3 bases, with 10 bases lying between them.

The CDR3 DNA is TGCGCCAGCAGCCACGGAAGTCTTAGGGATGAGCAGTTCTTC. It codes for CASSHGSLRDEQFF. The V and J genes are TRBV4-1 and TRBJ2-1; D not resolved. The CDR3 spans 14 residues. Germline CDR1 and CDR2: MGHRA and YSYEKL. Trimming left V 3 bases short and J 8 bases short, with 14 bases between.

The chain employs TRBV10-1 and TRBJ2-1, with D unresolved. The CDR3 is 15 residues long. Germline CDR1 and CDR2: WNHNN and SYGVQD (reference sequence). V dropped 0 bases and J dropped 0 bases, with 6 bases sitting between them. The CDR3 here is CASSESRSSYNEQFF. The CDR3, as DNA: TGCGCCAGCAGTGAGTCTAGGAGCTCCTACAATGAGCAGTTCTTC.

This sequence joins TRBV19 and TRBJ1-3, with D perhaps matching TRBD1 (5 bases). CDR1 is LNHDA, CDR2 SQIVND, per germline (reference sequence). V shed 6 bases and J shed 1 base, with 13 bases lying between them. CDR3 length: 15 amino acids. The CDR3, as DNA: TGTGCCAGTAGCGAATGGGGGGGTTCTGGAAACACCATATATTTT. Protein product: CASSEWGGSGNTIYF.